This TCR beta chain emerged from a study of T cells expressing NK-cell markers. The study, taken as a whole, reports: Several of the donors also had these clonotypes leading their CD3+CD56-NKG2C+ fraction.

TCRdb processed the 5' RACE reads again and assigns one entry to each CDR3 protein, with no DNA. The table counts around 380,000 distinct CDR3 sequences; around 11% lies in the top ten. About this clonotype itself: Its target is not known.

The V gene's germline CDR1 is MGHRA and CDR2 YSYEKL. This CDR3 spans 15 amino acids. This sequence was found in a woman in her forties or fifties in good health. This sequence joins TRBV4-1 and TRBJ1-1; absent DNA, TCRdb's TRBD1 call cannot be checked. Sequencing was performed on blood T cells: a sorted CD56 or NKG2C T cell subset, CD4+ or CD8+ T cells, or bulk PBMC T cells (not recorded which). CDR3 loop: CASSQGQGLGDEAFF.